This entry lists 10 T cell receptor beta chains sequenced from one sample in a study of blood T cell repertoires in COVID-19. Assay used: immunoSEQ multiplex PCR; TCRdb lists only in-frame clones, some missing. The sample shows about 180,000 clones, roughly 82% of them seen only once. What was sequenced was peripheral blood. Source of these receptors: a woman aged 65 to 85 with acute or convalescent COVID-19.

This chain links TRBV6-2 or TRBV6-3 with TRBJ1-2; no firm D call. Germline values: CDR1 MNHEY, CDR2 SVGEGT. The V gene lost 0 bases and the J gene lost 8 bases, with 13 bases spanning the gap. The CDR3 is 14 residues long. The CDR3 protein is CASSYSGQVGGYTF. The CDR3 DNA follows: TGTGCCAGCAGTTACTCCGGTCAGGTTGGGGGCTACACCTTC.

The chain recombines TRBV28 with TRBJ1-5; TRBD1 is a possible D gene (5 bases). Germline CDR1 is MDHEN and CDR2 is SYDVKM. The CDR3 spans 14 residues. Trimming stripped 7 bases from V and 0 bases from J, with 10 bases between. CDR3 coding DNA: TGTGCCAGCAATTCGCAGGGTAGCAATCAGCCCCAGCATTTT. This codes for CASNSQGSNQPQHF.

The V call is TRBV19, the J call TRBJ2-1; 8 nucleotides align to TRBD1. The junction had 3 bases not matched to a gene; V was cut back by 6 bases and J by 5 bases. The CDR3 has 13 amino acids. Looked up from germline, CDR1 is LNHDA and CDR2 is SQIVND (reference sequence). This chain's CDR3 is CASSPDRDNEQFF. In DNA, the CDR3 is TGTGCCAGTAGCCCGGACAGGGACAATGAGCAGTTCTTC.

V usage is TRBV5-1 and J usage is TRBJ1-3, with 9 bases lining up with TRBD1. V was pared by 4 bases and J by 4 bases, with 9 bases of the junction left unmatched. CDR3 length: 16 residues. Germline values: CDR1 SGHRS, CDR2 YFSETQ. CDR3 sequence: CASSERTGGKGNTIYF. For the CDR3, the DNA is TGCGCCAGCAGCGAACGTACAGGGGGCAAGGGAAACACCATATATTTT.

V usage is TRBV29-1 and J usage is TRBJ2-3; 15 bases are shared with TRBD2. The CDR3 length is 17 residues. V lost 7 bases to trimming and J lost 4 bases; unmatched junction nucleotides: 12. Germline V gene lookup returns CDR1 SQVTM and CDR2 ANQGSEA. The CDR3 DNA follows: TGCAGCGCCATAGCCCGGACTAGCGGGAGGGACGCAGATACGCAGTATTTT. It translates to CSAIARTSGRDADTQYF.

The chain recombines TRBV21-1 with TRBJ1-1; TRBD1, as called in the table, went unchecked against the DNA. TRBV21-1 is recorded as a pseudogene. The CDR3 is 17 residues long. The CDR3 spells CASSNPGQQYPDTEAFF. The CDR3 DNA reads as TGTGCCAGCAGCAATCCGGGACAGCAATATCCCGACACTGAAGCTTTCTTT.

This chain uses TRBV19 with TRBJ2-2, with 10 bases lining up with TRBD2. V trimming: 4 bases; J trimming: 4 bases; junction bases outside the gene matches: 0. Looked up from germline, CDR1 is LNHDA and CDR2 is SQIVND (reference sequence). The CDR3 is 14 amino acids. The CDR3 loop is CASSTSGGTGELFF. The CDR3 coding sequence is TGTGCCAGTAGTACTAGCGGGGGCACCGGGGAGCTGTTTTTT.

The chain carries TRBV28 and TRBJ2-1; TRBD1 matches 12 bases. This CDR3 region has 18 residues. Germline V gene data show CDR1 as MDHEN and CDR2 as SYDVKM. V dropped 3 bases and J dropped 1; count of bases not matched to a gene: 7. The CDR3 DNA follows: TGTGCCAGCAGTTTTAATCGGGACAGGGGGCTTTCCTACAATGAGCAGTTCTTC. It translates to CASSFNRDRGLSYNEQFF.

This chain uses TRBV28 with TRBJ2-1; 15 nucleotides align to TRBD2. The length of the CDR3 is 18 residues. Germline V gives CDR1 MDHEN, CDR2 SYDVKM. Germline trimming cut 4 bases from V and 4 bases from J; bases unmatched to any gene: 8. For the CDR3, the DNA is TGTGCCAGCAGTTCGTGGACTAGCGGGGGGGCTACATACAATGAGCAGTTCTTC. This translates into CASSSWTSGGATYNEQFF.

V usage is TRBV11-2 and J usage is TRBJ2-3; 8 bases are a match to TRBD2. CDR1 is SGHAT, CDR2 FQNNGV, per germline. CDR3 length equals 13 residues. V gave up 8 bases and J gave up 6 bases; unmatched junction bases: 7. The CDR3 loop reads CASELAGPDTQYF. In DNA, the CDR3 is TGTGCCAGCGAATTAGCGGGGCCGGATACGCAGTATTTT.